These 17 T cell receptor beta chains were all obtained from the same sample, sequenced in a study of cytomegalovirus exposure and HLA in healthy donors. Only in-frame clones appear in the TCRdb table, and some are missing; sequencing was by immunoSEQ multiplex PCR. The repertoire holds about 90,000 clones, with roughly 84% as singletons. The specimen sequenced was PBMCs. These receptors all come from a woman younger than 35 in good health and CMV-seropositive.

This clone appeared once. The chain couples TRBV6-1 to TRBJ1-2, with D possibly being TRBD1 (5 bases). Germline V gives CDR1 MNHNS, CDR2 SASEGT. This CDR3 region has 15 residues. V gave up 7 bases and J gave up 6 bases, with 21 bases separating them. The DNA of the CDR3 is TGTGCCAGCACTGAGAGTTATGGGGGGAAGGATGGCTACACCTTC. Protein: CASTESYGGKDGYTF.

The chain couples TRBV5-4 to TRBJ2-1; 7 nucleotides line up with TRBD2. This CDR3 has 18 residues. Per germline, CDR1 SGHNT and CDR2 YYREEE (reference sequence). V trimming: 1 base; J trimming: 1 base; junction bases outside the gene matches: 11. The DNA for the CDR3 is TGTGCCAGCAGCTTGAGCGGGGCCCTGAAGTGGTCCTACAATGAGCAGTTCTTC. This codes for CASSLSGALKWSYNEQFF.

The chain has TRBV11-2 and TRBJ2-3, with a possible D match to TRBD1 (6 bases). Per the germline V gene, CDR1 is SGHAT and CDR2 is FQNNGV. There are 14 residues in the CDR3. Trimming removed 4 bases at V and 0 bases at J, with 8 bases between. CDR3 protein: CASSSQGSTDTQYF. The CDR3 DNA sequence: TGTGCCAGCAGCTCTCAGGGGAGCACAGATACGCAGTATTTT.

This chain uses TRBV7-3 with TRBJ2-3; D is perhaps TRBD1 (5 bases). Germline CDR1 reads SGHTA; CDR2 reads FQGTGA. The CDR3 is 13 amino acids. V was clipped by 4 bases and J by 3 bases, with 8 bases between them. CDR3 bases: TGTGCCAGCAGCTGGCAGGGAACAGATACGCAGTATTTT. Amino acid sequence: CASSWQGTDTQYF.

The chain recombines TRBV4-1 with TRBJ1-1; D is ambiguous. With 1 base removed from V and 6 bases from J, the gap between germline ends came to 6 bases. Germline V gives CDR1 MGHRA, CDR2 YSYEKL. This CDR3 is 12 amino acids long. In DNA, the CDR3 is TGCGCCAGCAGCCAAGGCGGGGCTGAAGCTTTCTTT. It specifies CASSQGGAEAFF.

This chain uses TRBV4-2 with TRBJ1-2; D is ambiguous. This CDR3 is 17 amino acids long. V shed 0 bases and J shed 1 base, with 15 bases lying between them. Germline CDR1 is LGHNA and CDR2 is YNFKEQ. The CDR3 spells CASSQDAVLNLNYGYTF. CDR3 coding DNA: TGTGCCAGCAGCCAAGATGCAGTCCTGAACCTTAACTATGGCTACACCTTC.

The chain links TRBV19 to TRBJ1-4; the D gene is possibly TRBD1 (6 bases). The germline CDR1 and CDR2 sequences are LNHDA and SQIVND (reference sequence). This CDR3 region has 15 residues. V lost 0 bases, J lost 3 bases, and 8 bases lay in between. The CDR3 DNA reads as TGTGCCAGTAGTATAGAGGGGGCGGCTAATGAAAAACTGTTTTTT. Protein: CASSIEGAANEKLFF.

The J gene is TRBJ1-2, the V gene TRBV30; no clear D gene. The V gene's germline CDR1 is GTSNPN and CDR2 SVGIG (reference sequence). The germline V and J ends were trimmed by 0 bases and 3 bases, with 8 bases remaining between them. This CDR3 is built from 13 residues. The CDR3, as DNA: TGTGCCTGGAGTGTAGAGGTCTACTATGGCTACACCTTC. It specifies CAWSVEVYYGYTF.

V and J are TRBV7-8 and TRBJ2-3; TRBD2 aligns across 12 bases. Per germline, CDR1 SGHVS and CDR2 FQNEAQ. The CDR3 has 16 amino acids. The ends lost 6 bases at V and 5 bases at J; junction bases unmatched: 9. The CDR3 nucleotides are TGTGCCAGCAGGCCGTCGACTAGCGGGGGAAGAGATACGCAGTATTTT. Translated, it gives CASRPSTSGGRDTQYF.

This clone has a handful of counts. The chain employs TRBV10-3 and TRBJ1-6; tentative D call: TRBD1 (5 bases). Germline V gene data show CDR1 as ENHRY and CDR2 as SYGVKD. Trimming stripped 6 bases from V and 5 bases from J, with 11 bases between. CDR3 length: 14 amino acids. The CDR3 sequence is CAIRAGRDNSPLHF. DNA for the CDR3: TGTGCCATCAGGGCAGGGAGGGATAATTCACCCCTCCACTTT.

The chain carries TRBV7-6 and TRBJ2-2; 7 bases line up with TRBD1. CDR1 is SGHVS and CDR2 is FNYEAQ in the germline V gene. This CDR3 is built from 16 residues. The trim removed 0 bases at V and 6 bases at J, leaving 7 bases unmatched. This CDR3 reads CASSLAEGGRAGELFF. The CDR3 DNA reads as TGTGCCAGCAGCTTAGCGGAAGGGGGCAGGGCCGGGGAGCTGTTTTTT. The whole variable domain, filled in from reference TRBV7-6 and TRBJ2-2, reads GAGVSQSPRYKVTKRGQDVALRCDPISGHVSLYWYRQALGQGPEFLTYFNYEAQQDKSGLPNDRFSAERPEGSISTLTIQRTEQRDSAMYRCASSLAEGGRAGELFFGEGSRLTVL.

The chain combines TRBV6-1 with TRBJ1-1, with D possibly TRBD1 on 6 matching bases. V was clipped by 7 bases and J by 2 bases, with 11 bases between them. The CDR3 contains 13 residues. Germline V gene lookup returns CDR1 MNHNS and CDR2 SASEGT. The CDR3: CASTLDSNTEAFF. The CDR3 DNA follows: TGTGCCAGCACCCTGGACAGTAACACTGAAGCTTTCTTT.

This clone is a singleton in its sample. The chain employs TRBV19 and TRBJ1-5, with 9 bases fitting TRBD1. CDR3 length: 17 amino acids. V gave up 6 bases and J gave up 2 bases; unmatched junction bases: 11. In germline, CDR1 is LNHDA, CDR2 SQIVND (reference sequence). The CDR3 spells CASRTGTGNFGNQPQHF. CDR3 nucleotide sequence: TGTGCCAGTAGAACCGGGACAGGGAATTTTGGCAATCAGCCCCAGCATTTT.

This clone was counted a single time. The rearrangement links TRBV9 to TRBJ1-1; 8 positions agree with TRBD1. J was trimmed by 7 bases and V by 4 bases; bases with no gene match: 3. CDR1 SGDLS and CDR2 YYNGEE come from the germline V gene. The CDR3 is made up of 12 amino acids. CDR3: CASSQTGVEAFF. CDR3 coding DNA: TGTGCCAGCAGCCAGACAGGGGTTGAAGCTTTCTTT.

The J gene is TRBJ1-6, the V gene TRBV18; 10 bases match TRBD1. Looked up from germline, CDR1 is KGHSH and CDR2 is LQKENI. The CDR3 runs 15 residues. J gave up 9 bases and V 3 bases, and 5 bases lay outside the gene matches. The chain's CDR3 is CASSPTGTGASPLHF. The CDR3, as DNA: TGTGCCAGCTCACCGACCGGGACAGGGGCTTCACCCCTCCACTTT.

V is TRBV7-2 and J is TRBJ2-3, with 7 bases that match TRBD2. The CDR3 contains 16 residues. V was clipped by 2 bases and J by 1 base; unmatched bases: 6. Germline V gives CDR1 SGHTA, CDR2 FQGNSA. The CDR3 sequence: CASSLSRLARTDTQYF. CDR3 sequence (DNA): TGTGCCAGCAGCTTATCCCGACTAGCACGCACAGATACGCAGTATTTT.

The CDR3 nucleotides read TGTGCCAGCAGTTACGGGGGGAGTTACACCGGGGAGCTGTTTTTT. Protein product: CASSYGGSYTGELFF. This chain links TRBV6-5 with TRBJ2-2; D is possibly TRBD2 (6 bases). The CDR3 is 15 amino acids. Germline-derived CDR1 and CDR2 are MNHEY and SVGAGI. The V end lost 2 bases, the J end lost 3 bases, and 10 bases lay between the germline ends.